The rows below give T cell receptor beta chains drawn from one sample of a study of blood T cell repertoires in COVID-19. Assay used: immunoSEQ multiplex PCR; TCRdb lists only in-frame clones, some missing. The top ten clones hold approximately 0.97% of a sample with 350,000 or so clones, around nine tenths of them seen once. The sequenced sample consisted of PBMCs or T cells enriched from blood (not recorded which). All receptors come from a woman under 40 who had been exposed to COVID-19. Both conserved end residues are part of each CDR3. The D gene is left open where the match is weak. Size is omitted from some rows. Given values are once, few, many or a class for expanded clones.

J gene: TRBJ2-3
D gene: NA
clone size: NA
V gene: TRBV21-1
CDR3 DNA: TGTGCCAGCAGCAAAGCCAACACAGATACGCAGTATTTT
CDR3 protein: CASSKANTDTQYF

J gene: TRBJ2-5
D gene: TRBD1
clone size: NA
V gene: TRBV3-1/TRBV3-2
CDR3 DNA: TGTGCCAGCAGCCTTCCGGGACAGGGGGAAGGGACCCAGTACTTC
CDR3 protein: CASSLPGQGEGTQYF

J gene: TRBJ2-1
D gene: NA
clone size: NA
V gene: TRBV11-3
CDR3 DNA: TGTGCCAGCAGCTCCAGGGGCGGGAGCTCCTACAATGAGCAGTTCTTC
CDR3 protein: CASSSRGGSSYNEQFF

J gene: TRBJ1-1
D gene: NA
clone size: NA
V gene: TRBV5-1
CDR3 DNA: TGCGCCAGCAGCTTTCGGGAGGGCACTGAAGCTTTCTTT
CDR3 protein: CASSFREGTEAFF

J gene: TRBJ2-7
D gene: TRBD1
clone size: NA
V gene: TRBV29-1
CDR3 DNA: TGCAGCGTTGAAGGGCGCAGGGGGTACGAGCAGTACTTC
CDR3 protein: CSVEGRRGYEQYF

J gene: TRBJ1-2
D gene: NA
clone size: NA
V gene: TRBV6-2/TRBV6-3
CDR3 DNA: TGTGCCAGCAGTGAGTCCGGGGAAATCTATGGCTACACCTTC
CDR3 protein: CASSESGEIYGYTF

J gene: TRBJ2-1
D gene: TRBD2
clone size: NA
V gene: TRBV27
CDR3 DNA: TGTGCCAGCAGGGCACTAGCGGATAGCTCCTACAATGAGCAGTTCTTC
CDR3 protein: CASRALADSSYNEQFF

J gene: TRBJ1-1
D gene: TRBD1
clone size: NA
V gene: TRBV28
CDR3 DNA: TGTGCCAGCAGTTTATATGAGGGGGCAAACACTGAAGCTTTCTTT
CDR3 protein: CASSLYEGANTEAFF

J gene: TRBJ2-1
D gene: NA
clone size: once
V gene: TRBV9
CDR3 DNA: TGTGCCAGCAGCGTAGGCCCTAGCGTAAACAATGAGCAGTTCTTC
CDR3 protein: CASSVGPSVNNEQFF

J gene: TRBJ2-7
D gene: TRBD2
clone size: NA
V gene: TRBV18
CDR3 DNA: TGTGCCAGCTCACCAGGGGGGGGTACCTACGAGCAGTACTTC
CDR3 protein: CASSPGGGTYEQYF

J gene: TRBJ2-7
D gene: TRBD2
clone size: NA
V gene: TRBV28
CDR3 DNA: TGTGCCAGCAGTCCTCCGGGGACTAGCCCCTACGAGCAGTACTTC
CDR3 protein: CASSPPGTSPYEQYF

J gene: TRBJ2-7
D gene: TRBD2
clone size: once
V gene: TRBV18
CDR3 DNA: TGTGCCAGCTCACCCCTTCTATCGACTAGCGGGAGGCTACAAACCTACGAGCAGTACTTC
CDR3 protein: CASSPLLSTSGRLQTYEQYF

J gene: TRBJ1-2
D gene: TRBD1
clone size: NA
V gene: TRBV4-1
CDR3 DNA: TGCGCCAGCAGCCAAGGGGCGGACAGGAATAACTATGGCTACACCTTC
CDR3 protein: CASSQGADRNNYGYTF

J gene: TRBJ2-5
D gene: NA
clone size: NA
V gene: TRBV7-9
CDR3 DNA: TGTGCCAGCAGCAGAGGAGAGACCCAGTACTTC
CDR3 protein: CASSRGETQYF

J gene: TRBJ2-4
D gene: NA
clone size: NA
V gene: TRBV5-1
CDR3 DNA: TGCGCCAGCAGCTTGGGACAGGAAAACATTCAGTACTTC
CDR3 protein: CASSLGQENIQYF

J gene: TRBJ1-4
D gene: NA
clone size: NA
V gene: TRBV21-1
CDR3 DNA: TGTGCCAGCTGGGGGGACAGGGAACTGTTTTTT
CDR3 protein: CASWGDRELFF

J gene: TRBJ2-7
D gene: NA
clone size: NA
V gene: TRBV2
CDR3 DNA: TGTGCCAGCAGTGTCGTTACCTACGAGCAGTACTTC
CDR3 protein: CASSVVTYEQYF

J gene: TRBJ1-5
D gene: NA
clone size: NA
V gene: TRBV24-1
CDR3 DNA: TGTGCCACCAGTGATTTAGAGGGTGGGGAGCCTCCCCAGCATTTT
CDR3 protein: CATSDLEGGEPPQHF

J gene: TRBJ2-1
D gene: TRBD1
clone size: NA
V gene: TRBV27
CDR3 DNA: TGTGCCAGCAGTCGCGGCGGACAGGGTCCCATTATTGAGCAGTTCTTC
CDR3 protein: CASSRGGQGPIIEQFF

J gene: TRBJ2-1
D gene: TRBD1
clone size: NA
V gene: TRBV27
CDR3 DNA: TGTGCCAGCAGTTTAGGACAGGGAGAGTTCTTC
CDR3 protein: CASSLGQGEFF

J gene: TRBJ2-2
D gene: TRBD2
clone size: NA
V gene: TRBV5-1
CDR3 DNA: TGCGCCAGCAGCTTGGAGATCCTAGCGGGAGGGGCCGGGGAGCTGTTTTTT
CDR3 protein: CASSLEILAGGAGELFF

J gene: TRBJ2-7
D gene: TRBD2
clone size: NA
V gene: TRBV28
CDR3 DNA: TGTGCCAGCAGTTTTAGCGGGAGGGGCTCCTACGAGCAGTACTTC
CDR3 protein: CASSFSGRGSYEQYF

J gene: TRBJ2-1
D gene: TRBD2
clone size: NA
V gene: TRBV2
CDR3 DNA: TGTGCCAGCAGTGAAGGCGGGAGGGCCGTCGGTGAGCAGTTCTTC
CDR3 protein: CASSEGGRAVGEQFF

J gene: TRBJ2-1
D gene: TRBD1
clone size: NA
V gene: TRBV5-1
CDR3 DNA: TGCGCCAGCAGCGTGGACAGGGGGTACAATGAGCAGTTCTTC
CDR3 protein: CASSVDRGYNEQFF

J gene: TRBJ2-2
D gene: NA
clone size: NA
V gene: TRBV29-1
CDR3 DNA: TGCAGCGTTCGGAACAGGGAAAGCACCGGGGAGCTGTTTTTT
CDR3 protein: CSVRNRESTGELFF

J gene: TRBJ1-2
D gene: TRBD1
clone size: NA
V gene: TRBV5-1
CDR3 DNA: TGCGCCAGCAGCTTAGGACAGGCCGGTTCCCCGGGCTACACCTTC
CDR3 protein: CASSLGQAGSPGYTF

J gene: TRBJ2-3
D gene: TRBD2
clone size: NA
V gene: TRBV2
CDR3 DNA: TGTGCCAGCTCGGGCGCGGGGGCAGATACGCAGTATTTT
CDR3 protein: CASSGAGADTQYF

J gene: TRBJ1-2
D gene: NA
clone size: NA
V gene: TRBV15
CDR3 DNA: TGTGCCACCAGCAGGTTTGCCGAGGGTCTGCGCTATGGCTACACCTTC
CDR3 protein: CATSRFAEGLRYGYTF

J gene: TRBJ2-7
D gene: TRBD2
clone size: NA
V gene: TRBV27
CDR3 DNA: TGTGCCAGCAGTTCCCCCCTCTTGGGGGAGGGCCAGTACGAGCAGTACTTC
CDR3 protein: CASSSPLLGEGQYEQYF

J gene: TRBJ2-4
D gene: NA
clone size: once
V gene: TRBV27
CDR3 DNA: TGTGCCAGCAGTTCCGGGACAAACAAAAACATTCAGTACTTC
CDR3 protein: CASSSGTNKNIQYF

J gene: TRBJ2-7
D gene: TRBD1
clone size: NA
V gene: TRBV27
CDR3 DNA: TGTGCCAGCAGTTTCGACAGGGGCCCCTACGAGCAGTACTTC
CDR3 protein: CASSFDRGPYEQYF

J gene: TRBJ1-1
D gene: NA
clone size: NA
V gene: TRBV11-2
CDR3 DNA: TGTGCCAGCAGGACAGTTGGGAACACTGAAGCTTTCTTT
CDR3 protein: CASRTVGNTEAFF

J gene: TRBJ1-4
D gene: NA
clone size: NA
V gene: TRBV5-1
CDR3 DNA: TGCGCCAGCAGCCCGGAGGGCCGAATTAATGAAAAACTGTTTTTT
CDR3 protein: CASSPEGRINEKLFF

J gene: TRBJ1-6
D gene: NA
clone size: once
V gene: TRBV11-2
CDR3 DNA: TGTGCCAGCAGCTTAGAGCCGGACAGTTCACCCCTCCACTTT
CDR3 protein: CASSLEPDSSPLHF

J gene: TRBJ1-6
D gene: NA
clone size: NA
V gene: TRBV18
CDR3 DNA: TGTGCCAGCTCACCACCCTCAGGGAATTCACCCCTCCACTTT
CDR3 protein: CASSPPSGNSPLHF

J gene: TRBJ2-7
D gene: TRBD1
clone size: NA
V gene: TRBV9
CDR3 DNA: TGTGCCAGCAGCGGAACCGGGACAGGGCCCTCCTACGAGCAGTACTTC
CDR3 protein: CASSGTGTGPSYEQYF

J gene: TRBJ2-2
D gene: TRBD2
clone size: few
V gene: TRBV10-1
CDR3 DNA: TGCGCCAGCAGCGATACTCCGGGACTAGCGGGAGACACCGGGGAGCTGTTTTTT
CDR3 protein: CASSDTPGLAGDTGELFF

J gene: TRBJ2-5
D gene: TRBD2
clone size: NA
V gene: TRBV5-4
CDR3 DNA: TGTGCCAGCAGCTTGGCACTAGCGGGAGCACAAGAGACCCAGTACTTC
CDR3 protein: CASSLALAGAQETQYF

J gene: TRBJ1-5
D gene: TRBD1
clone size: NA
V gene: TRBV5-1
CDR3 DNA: TGCGCCAGTAGCCCAGGGGGCCCGAGCAATCAGCCCCAGCATTTT
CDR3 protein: CASSPGGPSNQPQHF

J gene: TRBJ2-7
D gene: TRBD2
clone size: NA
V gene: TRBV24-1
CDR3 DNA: TGTGCCACCAGTGATCCCCGGGTCGGGGAGGGACGCGAGCAGTACTTC
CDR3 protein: CATSDPRVGEGREQYF

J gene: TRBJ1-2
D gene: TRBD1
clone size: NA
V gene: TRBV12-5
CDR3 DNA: TGTGCTAGTGGTGGGACAGGGGCGGACTATGGCTACACCTTC
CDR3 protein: CASGGTGADYGYTF

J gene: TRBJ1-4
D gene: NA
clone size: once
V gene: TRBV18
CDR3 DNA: TGTGCCAGCTCACCAACAGGGATGGGTGAAAAACTGTTTTTT
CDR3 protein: CASSPTGMGEKLFF

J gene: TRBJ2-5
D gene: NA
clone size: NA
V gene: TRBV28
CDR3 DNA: TGTGCCAGCAGTTTCCTAGCACAAGAGACCCAGTACTTC
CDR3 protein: CASSFLAQETQYF

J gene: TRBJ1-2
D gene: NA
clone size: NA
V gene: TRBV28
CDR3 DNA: TGTGCCAGCAACAAAAGTAACAGGGTTTTGGGTGGCTACACCTTC
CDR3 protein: CASNKSNRVLGGYTF

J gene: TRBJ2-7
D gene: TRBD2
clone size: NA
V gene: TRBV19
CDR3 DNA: TGTGCCAGTGCGGGGTTAGTAGCGGGAACCTACGAGCAGTACTTC
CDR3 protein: CASAGLVAGTYEQYF

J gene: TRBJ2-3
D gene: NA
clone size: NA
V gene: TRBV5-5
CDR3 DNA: TGTGCCAGCAGCTTGTTCGGGGTTAGCACAGATACGCAGTATTTT
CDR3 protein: CASSLFGVSTDTQYF

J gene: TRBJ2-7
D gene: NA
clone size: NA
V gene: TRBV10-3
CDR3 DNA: TGTGCCATCAGTGAGGTTCCTCAGAGCGGACGGAGCCACGAGCAGTACTTC
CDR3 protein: CAISEVPQSGRSHEQYF

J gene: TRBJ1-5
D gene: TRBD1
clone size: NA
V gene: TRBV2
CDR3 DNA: TGTGCCAGCAGTGGCGACAGGGCAGCGGATCAGCCCCAGCATTTT
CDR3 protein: CASSGDRAADQPQHF

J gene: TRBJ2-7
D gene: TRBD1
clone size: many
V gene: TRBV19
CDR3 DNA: TGTGCCAGTACCACAGCGACAGGGAGCGAGCAGTACTTC
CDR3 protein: CASTTATGSEQYF

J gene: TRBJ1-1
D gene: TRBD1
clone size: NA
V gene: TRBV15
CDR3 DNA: TGTGCCACCAGCAGGGGACAGGGGATTTCGAGGAACACTGAAGCTTTCTTT
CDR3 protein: CATSRGQGISRNTEAFF

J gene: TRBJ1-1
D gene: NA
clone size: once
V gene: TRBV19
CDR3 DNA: TGTGCCAGTAGTATAGGGTTCAGTCTGAACACTGAAGCTTTCTTT
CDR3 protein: CASSIGFSLNTEAFF